Included here is one T cell receptor (beta chain) sequence, with context. Antigen unknown. A read error may produce the germline difference seen at one junction end. CDR1 is DFQATT, CDR2 SNEGSKA, per germline (reference sequence). The CDR3 extends over 16 amino acids. These data originate in a study of T cells after yellow fever vaccination. The study's findings and limits: There was a possibility that FACS-sorted repertoires contained abundant clonotypes contaminating from the bulk population. Booster sampling recovered most clones from primary vaccination (less than 97% CD4, just over 85% CD8).

One entry per CDR3 protein, called by TCRdb with MiXCR from the 5' RACE reads. In the table there are about 330,000 distinct CDR3 sequences, around 8.1% of which are singletons. The receptor was derived from a man aged 18-30 years who received the YFV17D yellow fever vaccine. V and J are TRBV20-1 and TRBJ2-1, with 9 bases fitting TRBD2. Sequences were derived from PBMCs, sampled 45 days after the first yellow fever vaccination. This chain's CDR3 is CCASPYPLAGTNEQFF. The CDR3 bases are TGCTGTGCTAGTCCTTACCCTCTAGCGGGGACCAATGAGCAGTTCTTC.